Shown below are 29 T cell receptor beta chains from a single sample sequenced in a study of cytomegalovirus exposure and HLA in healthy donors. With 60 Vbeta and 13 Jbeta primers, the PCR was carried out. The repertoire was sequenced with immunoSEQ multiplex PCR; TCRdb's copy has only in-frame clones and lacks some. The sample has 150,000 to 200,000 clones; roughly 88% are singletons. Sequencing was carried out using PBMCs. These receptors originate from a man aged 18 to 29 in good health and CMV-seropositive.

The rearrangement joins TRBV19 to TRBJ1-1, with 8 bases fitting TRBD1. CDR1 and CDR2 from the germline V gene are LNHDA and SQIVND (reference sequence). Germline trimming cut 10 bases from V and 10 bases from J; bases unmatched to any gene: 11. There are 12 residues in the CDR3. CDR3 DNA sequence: TGTGCCACTACGACGCAGGGGGCGCGAGCTTTCTTT. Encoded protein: CATTTQGARAFF.

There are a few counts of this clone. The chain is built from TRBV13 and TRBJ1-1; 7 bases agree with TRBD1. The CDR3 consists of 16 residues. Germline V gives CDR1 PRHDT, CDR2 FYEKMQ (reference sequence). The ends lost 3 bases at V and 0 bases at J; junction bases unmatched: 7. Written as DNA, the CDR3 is TGTGCCAGCAGCTTCCGACAGGGTAGAATGAACACTGAAGCTTTCTTT. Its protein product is CASSFRQGRMNTEAFF.

The CDR3 here is CASSLVAGGPGELFF. CDR3 sequence (DNA): TGCGCCAGCAGCTTGGTGGCAGGGGGGCCCGGGGAGCTGTTTTTT. The chain recombines TRBV5-1 with TRBJ2-2; D is perhaps TRBD1 (7 bases). CDR3 size: 15 residues. The germline V gene encodes CDR1 SGHRS and CDR2 YFSETQ. V was pared by 0 bases and J by 6 bases, with 12 bases between.

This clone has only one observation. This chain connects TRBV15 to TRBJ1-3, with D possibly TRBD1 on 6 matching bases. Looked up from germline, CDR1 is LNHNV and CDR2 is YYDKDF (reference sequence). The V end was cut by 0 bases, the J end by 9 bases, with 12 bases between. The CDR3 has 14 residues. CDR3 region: CATSRDKQGGTIYF. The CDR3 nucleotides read TGTGCCACCAGCAGAGATAAACAGGGTGGCACCATATATTTT.

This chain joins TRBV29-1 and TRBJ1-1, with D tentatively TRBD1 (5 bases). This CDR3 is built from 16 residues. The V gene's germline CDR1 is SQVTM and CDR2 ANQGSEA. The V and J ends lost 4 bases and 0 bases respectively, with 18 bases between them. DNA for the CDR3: TGCAGCGTTGTGATCTTACAGGAGAGAATGAACACTGAAGCTTTCTTT. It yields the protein CSVVILQERMNTEAFF.

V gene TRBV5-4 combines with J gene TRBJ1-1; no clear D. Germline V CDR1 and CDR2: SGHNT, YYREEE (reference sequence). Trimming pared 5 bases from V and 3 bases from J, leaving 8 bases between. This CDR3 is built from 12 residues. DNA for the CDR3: TGTGCCAGCAGTAGGCAGGACACTGAAGCTTTCTTT. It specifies CASSRQDTEAFF.

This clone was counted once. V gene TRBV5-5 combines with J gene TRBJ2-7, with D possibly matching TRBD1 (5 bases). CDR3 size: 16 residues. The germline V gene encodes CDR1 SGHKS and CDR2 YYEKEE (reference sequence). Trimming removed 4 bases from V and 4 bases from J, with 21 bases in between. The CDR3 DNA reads TGTGCCAGCAGCCAGCCTCAGGGTCTCGGCAGATACGAGCAGTACTTC. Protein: CASSQPQGLGRYEQYF.

This chain's CDR3 is CASSLGGVNTEAFF. The CDR3 nucleotides are TGTGCCAGCAGCTTGGGCGGGGTGAACACTGAAGCTTTCTTT. The V gene is TRBV5-4, the J gene TRBJ1-1; the D is unclear. This CDR3 has 14 residues. From germline, CDR1 is SGHNT and CDR2 YYREEE (reference sequence). Trimming shortened V by 0 bases and J by 0 bases, and 6 bases separated the two germline ends. The full variable domain, completed using reference TRBV5-4 and TRBJ1-1, is ETGVTQSPTHLIKTRGQQVTLRCSSQSGHNTVSWYQQALGQGPQFIFQYYREEENGRGNFPPRFSGLQFPNYSSELNVNALELDDSALYLCASSLGGVNTEAFFGQGTRLTVV.

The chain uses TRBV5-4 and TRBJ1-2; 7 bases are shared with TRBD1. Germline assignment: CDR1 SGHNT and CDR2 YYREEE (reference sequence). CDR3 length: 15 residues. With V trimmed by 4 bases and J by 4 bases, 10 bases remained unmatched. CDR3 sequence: CASSGETGVVYGYTF. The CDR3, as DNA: TGTGCCAGCAGCGGGGAAACAGGGGTGGTCTATGGCTACACCTTC.

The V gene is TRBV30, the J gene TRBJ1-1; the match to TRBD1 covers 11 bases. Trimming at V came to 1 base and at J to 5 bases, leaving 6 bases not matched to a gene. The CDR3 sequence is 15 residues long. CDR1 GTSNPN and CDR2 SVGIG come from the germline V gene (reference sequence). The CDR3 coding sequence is TGTGCCTGGAGTGGGACAGGGGGCTCGGGTACTGAAGCTTTCTTT. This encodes CAWSGTGGSGTEAFF.

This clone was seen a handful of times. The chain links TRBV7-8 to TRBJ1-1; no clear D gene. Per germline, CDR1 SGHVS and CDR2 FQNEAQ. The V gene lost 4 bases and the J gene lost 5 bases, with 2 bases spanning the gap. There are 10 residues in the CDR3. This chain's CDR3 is CASSSTEAFF. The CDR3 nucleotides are TGTGCCAGCAGCTCGACTGAAGCTTTCTTT.

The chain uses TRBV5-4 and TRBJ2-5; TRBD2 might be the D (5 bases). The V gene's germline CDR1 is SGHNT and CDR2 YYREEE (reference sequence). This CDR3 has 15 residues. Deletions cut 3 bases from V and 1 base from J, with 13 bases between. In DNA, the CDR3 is TGTGCCAGCAGCTCCGGACTTCCACCCCAAGAGACCCAGTACTTC. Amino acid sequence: CASSSGLPPQETQYF.

CDR3 sequence (DNA): TGTGCCAGCACCCCGGGACAGGGGGCGTCAGATGGCTACACCTTC. It translates to CASTPGQGASDGYTF. J is TRBJ1-2 and V is TRBV28; 12 nucleotides line up with TRBD1. In germline, CDR1 is MDHEN, CDR2 SYDVKM. The CDR3 has 15 residues. V trimming: 7 bases; J trimming: 6 bases; junction bases outside the gene matches: 9.

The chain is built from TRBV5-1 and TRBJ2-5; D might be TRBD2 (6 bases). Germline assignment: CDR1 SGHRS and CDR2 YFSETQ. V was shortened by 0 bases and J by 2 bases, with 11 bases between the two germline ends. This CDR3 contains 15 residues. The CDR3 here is CASSLAGTWQETQYF. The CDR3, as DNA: TGCGCCAGCAGCTTGGCCGGGACTTGGCAAGAGACCCAGTACTTC.

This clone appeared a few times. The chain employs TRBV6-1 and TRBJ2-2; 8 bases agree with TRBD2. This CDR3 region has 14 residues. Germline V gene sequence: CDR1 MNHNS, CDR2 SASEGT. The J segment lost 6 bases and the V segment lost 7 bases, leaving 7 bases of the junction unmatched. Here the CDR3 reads CASTRDGGAGELFF. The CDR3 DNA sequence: TGTGCCAGCACTCGGGACGGGGGGGCCGGGGAGCTGTTTTTT.

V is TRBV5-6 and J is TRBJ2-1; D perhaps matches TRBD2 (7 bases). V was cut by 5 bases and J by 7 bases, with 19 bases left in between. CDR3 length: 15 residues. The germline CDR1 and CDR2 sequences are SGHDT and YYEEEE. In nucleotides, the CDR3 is TGTGCCAGCAGGTGGGAGGGGGGAGTCAGGAATGAGCAGTTCTTC. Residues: CASRWEGGVRNEQFF.

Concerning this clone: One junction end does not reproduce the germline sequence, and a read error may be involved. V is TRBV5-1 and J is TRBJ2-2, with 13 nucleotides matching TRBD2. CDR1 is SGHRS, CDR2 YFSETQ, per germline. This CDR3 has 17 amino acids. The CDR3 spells CASSLTSGGTGTGELSF. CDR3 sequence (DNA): TGCGCCAGCAGCCTGACTAGCGGGGGGACGGGCACCGGGGAGCTGTCTTTT.

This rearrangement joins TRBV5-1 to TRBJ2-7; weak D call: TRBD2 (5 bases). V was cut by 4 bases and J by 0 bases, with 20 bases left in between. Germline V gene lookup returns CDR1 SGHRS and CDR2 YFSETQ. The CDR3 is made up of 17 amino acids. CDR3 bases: TGCGCCAGCAGCGAGGGAACGGGGTGGCAGGACTCCTACGAGCAGTACTTC. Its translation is CASSEGTGWQDSYEQYF.

CDR3 in DNA: TGTGCCAGCAGGGGGACAGGGGAACAGCCCCAGCATTTT. Translating it yields CASRGTGEQPQHF. This sequence joins TRBV6-5 and TRBJ1-5; 10 bases map to TRBD1. The CDR3 is made up of 13 amino acids. Germline loops: CDR1 MNHEY, CDR2 SVGAGI. Unmatched junction bases numbered 3, after V lost 6 bases and J lost 7 bases.

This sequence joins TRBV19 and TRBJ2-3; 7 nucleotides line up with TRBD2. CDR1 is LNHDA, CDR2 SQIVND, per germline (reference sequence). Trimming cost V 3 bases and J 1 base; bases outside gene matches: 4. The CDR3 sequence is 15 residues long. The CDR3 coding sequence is TGTGCCAGTAGTATTTCCCTAGCGGGCACAGATACGCAGTATTTT. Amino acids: CASSISLAGTDTQYF. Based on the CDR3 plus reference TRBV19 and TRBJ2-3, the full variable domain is DGGITQSPKYLFRKEGQNVTLSCEQNLNHDAMYWYRQDPGQGLRLIYYSQIVNDFQKGDIAEGYSVSREKKESFPLTVTSAQKNPTAFYLCASSISLAGTDTQYFGPGTRLTVL.

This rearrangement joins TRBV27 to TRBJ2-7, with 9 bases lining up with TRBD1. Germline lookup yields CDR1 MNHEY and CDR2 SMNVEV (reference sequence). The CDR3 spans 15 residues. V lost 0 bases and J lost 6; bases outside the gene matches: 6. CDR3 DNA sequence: TGTGCCAGCAGTTTATCGATCGGACAGGGGAGCGAGCAGTACTTC. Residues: CASSLSIGQGSEQYF.

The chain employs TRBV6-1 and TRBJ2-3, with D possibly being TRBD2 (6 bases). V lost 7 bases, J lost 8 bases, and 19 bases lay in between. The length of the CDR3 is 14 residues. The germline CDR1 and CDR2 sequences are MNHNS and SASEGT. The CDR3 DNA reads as TGTGCCAGCATCCAGACTAGGTCCCCCGGTACGCAGTATTTT. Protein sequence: CASIQTRSPGTQYF.

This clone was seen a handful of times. CDR3 sequence: CASSYSHNQPQHF. CDR3 nucleotides: TGTGCCAGCAGTTACTCTCACAATCAGCCCCAGCATTTT. The chain couples TRBV6-5 to TRBJ1-5; D is ambiguous. The germline V gene encodes CDR1 MNHEY and CDR2 SVGAGI. The length of the CDR3 is 13 residues. Trimming took 0 bases from V and 3 from J, leaving 3 bases between them.

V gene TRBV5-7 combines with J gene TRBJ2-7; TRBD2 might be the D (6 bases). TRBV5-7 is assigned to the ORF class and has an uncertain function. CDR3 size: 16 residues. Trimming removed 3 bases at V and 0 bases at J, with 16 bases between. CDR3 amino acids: CASSSWDGRSSYEQYF. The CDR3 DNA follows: TGTGCCAGCAGCTCATGGGACGGGAGAAGCTCCTACGAGCAGTACTTC.

The CDR3 loop reads CASSLMAAGGPEQFF. For the CDR3, the DNA is TGCGCCAGCAGCTTGATGGCGGCGGGGGGGCCTGAGCAGTTCTTC. The chain carries TRBV5-1 and TRBJ2-1; TRBD2 matches 9 bases. The CDR3 is made up of 15 amino acids. V trimming: 1 base; J trimming: 9 bases; junction bases outside the gene matches: 8. CDR1 is SGHRS, CDR2 YFSETQ, per germline.

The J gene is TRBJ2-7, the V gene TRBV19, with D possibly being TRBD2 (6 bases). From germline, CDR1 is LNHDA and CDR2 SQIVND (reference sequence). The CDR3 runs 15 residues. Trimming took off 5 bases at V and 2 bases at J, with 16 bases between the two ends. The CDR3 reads CASSPRPTRTYEQYF. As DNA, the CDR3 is TGTGCCAGTAGTCCCAGACCGACTAGAACCTACGAGCAGTACTTC.

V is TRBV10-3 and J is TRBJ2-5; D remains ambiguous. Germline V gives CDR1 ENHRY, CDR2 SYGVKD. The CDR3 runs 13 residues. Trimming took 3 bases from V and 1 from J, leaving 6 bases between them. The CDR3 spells CAISEVSQETQYF. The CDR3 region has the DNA TGTGCCATCAGTGAAGTGAGCCAAGAGACCCAGTACTTC.

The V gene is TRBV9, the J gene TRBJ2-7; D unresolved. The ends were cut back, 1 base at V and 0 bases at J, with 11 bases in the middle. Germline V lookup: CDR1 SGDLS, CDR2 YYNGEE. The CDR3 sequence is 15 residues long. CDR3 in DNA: TGTGCCAGCAGCGTATCGGGTACAAGCTCCTACGAGCAGTACTTC. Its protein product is CASSVSGTSSYEQYF.

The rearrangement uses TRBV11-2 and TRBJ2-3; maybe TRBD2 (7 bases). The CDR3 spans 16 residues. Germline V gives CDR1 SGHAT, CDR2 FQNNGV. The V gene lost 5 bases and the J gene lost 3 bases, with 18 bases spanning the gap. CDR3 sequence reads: CASSARGGGRTDTQYF. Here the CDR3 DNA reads TGTGCCAGCAGCGCAAGAGGGGGGGGCCGGACAGATACGCAGTATTTT.